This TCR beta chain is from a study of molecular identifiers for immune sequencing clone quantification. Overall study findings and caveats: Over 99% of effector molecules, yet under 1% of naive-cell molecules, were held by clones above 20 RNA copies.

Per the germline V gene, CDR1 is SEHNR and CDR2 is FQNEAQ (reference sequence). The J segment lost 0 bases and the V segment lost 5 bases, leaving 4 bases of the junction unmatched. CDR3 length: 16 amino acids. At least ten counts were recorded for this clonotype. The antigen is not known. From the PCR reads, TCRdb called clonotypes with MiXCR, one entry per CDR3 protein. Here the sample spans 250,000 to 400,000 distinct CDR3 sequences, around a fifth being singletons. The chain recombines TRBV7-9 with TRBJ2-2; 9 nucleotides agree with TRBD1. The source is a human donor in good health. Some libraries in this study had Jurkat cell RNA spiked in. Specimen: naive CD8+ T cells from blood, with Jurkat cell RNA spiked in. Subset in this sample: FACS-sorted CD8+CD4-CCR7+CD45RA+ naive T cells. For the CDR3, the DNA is TGTGCCAGCAGCCCCCGGACAGGGGCGAACACCGGGGAGCTGTTTTTT. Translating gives CASSPRTGANTGELFF. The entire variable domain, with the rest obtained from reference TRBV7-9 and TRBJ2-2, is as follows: DTGVSQNPRHKITKRGQNVTFRCDPISEHNRLYWYRQTLGQGPEFLTYFQNEAQLEKSRLLSDRFSAERPKGSFSTLEIQRTEQGDSAMYLCASSPRTGANTGELFFGEGSRLTVL.